This passage covers 19 T cell receptor beta chains from one sample sequenced in a study of blood T cells in healthy people across ages. With a J-beta primer mix and a sample-barcoded 5' primer, a second PCR ran about 7 to 12 cycles. TCRdb fed the 5' RACE reads into MiXCR, producing one record per CDR3 protein. The sample comprises approximately 830,000 distinct CDR3 sequences, 60% to 80% of which are singletons, and 28% rests with the top ten. Sequenced: blood. The source of these receptors is a man aged 25 to 40 in good health.

This chain connects TRBV9 to TRBJ1-2, with TRBD1 matching 9 bases. The junction had 15 bases not matched to a gene; V was cut back by 3 bases and J by 0 bases. Germline CDR1 reads SGDLS; CDR2 reads YYNGEE. The CDR3 is 19 amino acids. CDR3 DNA sequence: TGTGCCAGCAGCGAGGAGGGACCGGGACAGGGCTTTTCTAACTATGGCTACACCTTC. Protein product: CASSEEGPGQGFSNYGYTF.

This clonotype was seen only a few times. The genes are TRBV4-3 and TRBJ2-1, with 12 bases lining up with TRBD2. This CDR3 is 16 amino acids long. Germline loops: CDR1 LGHNA, CDR2 YSLEER. V was pared by 1 base and J by 8 bases, with 6 bases of the junction left unmatched. The CDR3 is CASSQAASGGVDEQFF. As DNA, the CDR3 is TGCGCCAGCAGCCAAGCTGCTAGCGGGGGGGTCGATGAGCAGTTCTTC.

This clonotype was picked up many times. The chain couples TRBV7-2 to TRBJ1-6; tentative D call: TRBD1 (6 bases). The CDR3 runs 16 residues. Germline V CDR1 and CDR2: SGHTA, FQGNSA. Trimming pared 2 bases from V and 7 bases from J, leaving 15 bases between. The chain's CDR3 is CASSLSAGTPNSPLHF. DNA for the CDR3: TGTGCCAGCAGCTTATCCGCGGGGACACCCAATTCACCCCTCCACTTT.

The V gene is TRBV10-3, the J gene TRBJ1-5; D call uncertain. Trimming took off 5 bases at V and 7 bases at J, with 15 bases between the two ends. Germline V gene sequence: CDR1 ENHRY, CDR2 SYGVKD. The CDR3 length is 14 residues. CDR3 amino acids: CAISPVEAEQPQHF. The CDR3 DNA is TGTGCCATCAGTCCTGTGGAGGCCGAGCAGCCCCAGCATTTT.

The chain has TRBV7-2 and TRBJ2-2; 7 nucleotides match TRBD1. Germline CDR1 reads SGHTA; CDR2 reads FQGNSA. Trimming removed 1 base from V and 3 bases from J; junction bases left unmatched: 2. The CDR3 is 15 residues long. The CDR3 loop reads CASSLGGTDTGELFF. Here the CDR3 DNA reads TGTGCCAGCAGCTTAGGGGGGACAGACACCGGGGAGCTGTTTTTT.

The V gene is TRBV7-9, the J gene TRBJ2-1; D is perhaps TRBD2 (6 bases). Trimming cost V 5 bases and J 0 bases, with 11 bases left between them. The CDR3 spans 15 residues. Germline CDR1 is SEHNR and CDR2 is FQNEAQ (reference sequence). CDR3 coding DNA: TGTGCCAGCAGCACGGACTATAGCTCCTACAATGAGCAGTTCTTC. Translated: CASSTDYSSYNEQFF.

This clonotype was observed a handful of times. The chain links TRBV18 to TRBJ1-5; 9 bases line up with TRBD1. Germline V gene sequence: CDR1 KGHSH, CDR2 LQKENI. With V trimmed by 3 bases and J by 0 bases, 3 bases remained unmatched. This CDR3 spans 16 amino acids. The CDR3 DNA sequence: TGTGCCAGCTCACCCACGGACAGGGGTAGCAATCAGCCCCAGCATTTT. This encodes CASSPTDRGSNQPQHF.

DNA of the CDR3: TGTGCCAGCACCTTGGACAGGGGATCCTACAATGAGCAGTTCTTC. It encodes CASTLDRGSYNEQFF. The chain is built from TRBV12-3 or TRBV12-4 and TRBJ2-1, with TRBD1 identical over 9 bases. The ends lost 7 bases at V and 1 base at J; junction bases unmatched: 5. The CDR3 is made up of 15 amino acids.

The rearrangement joins TRBV12-3 or TRBV12-4 to TRBJ2-3, with a possible D match to TRBD2 (6 bases). Trimming removed 7 bases at V and 1 base at J, with 15 bases between. The CDR3 has 15 residues. The CDR3 here is CASTTRGYGTDTQYF. The CDR3 DNA follows: TGTGCCAGCACCACTCGGGGGTATGGCACAGATACGCAGTATTTT.

This clonotype was picked up a small number of times. V usage is TRBV7-2 and J usage is TRBJ2-5, with 8 positions matching TRBD2. This CDR3 spans 14 amino acids. V was clipped by 5 bases and J by 5 bases; unmatched bases: 7. Germline V CDR1 and CDR2: SGHTA, FQGNSA. In DNA form, the CDR3 reads TGTGCCAGCAGCGCAACCGGGGGGGGTGAGACCCAGTACTTC. Its protein is CASSATGGGETQYF. Full variable domain (missing parts from reference TRBV7-2 and TRBJ2-5): GAGVSQSPSNKVTEKGKDVELRCDPISGHTALYWYRQSLGQGLEFLIYFQGNSAPDKSGLPSDRFSAERTGGSVSTLTIQRTQQEDSAVYLCASSATGGGETQYFGPGTRLLVL.

The chain's CDR3 is CASSLGGQEWGGQYF. In nucleotides, the CDR3 is TGTGCCAGCAGCTTAGGGGGACAGGAATGGGGAGGGCAGTACTTC. This chain links TRBV7-2 with TRBJ2-4; perhaps TRBD1 as D (8 bases). Germline V gene lookup returns CDR1 SGHTA and CDR2 FQGNSA. CDR3 length: 15 amino acids. The V and J ends lost 1 base and 13 bases respectively, with 20 bases between them.

The count of this clonotype is one. This sequence joins TRBV29-1 and TRBJ1-1; D is possibly TRBD1 (5 bases). V dropped 4 bases and J dropped 11 bases, with 11 bases sitting between them. Per the germline V gene, CDR1 is SQVTM and CDR2 is ANQGSEA. CDR3 length equals 10 residues. CDR3 sequence reads: CSVADRDAFF. The CDR3 coding sequence is TGCAGCGTTGCTGACAGAGACGCTTTCTTT. Variable domain in full (rest from reference TRBV29-1 and TRBJ1-1): SAVISQKPSRDICQRGTSLTIQCQVDSQVTMMFWYRQQPGQSLTLIATANQGSEATYESGFVIDKFPISRPNLTFSTLTVSNMSPEDSSIYLCSVADRDAFFGQGTRLTVV.

V is TRBV27 and J is TRBJ1-5, with unresolved D. CDR1 and CDR2 (germline): MNHEY, SMNVEV (reference sequence). V lost 8 bases and J lost 0, with 17 bases in between. This CDR3 spans 16 amino acids. CDR3 sequence: CASSFLGGDSNQPQHF. The CDR3 DNA is TGTGCCAGCTCATTTCTCGGTGGAGATAGCAATCAGCCCCAGCATTTT.

This clonotype occurred a few times. This chain uses TRBV7-2 with TRBJ2-5; D is undetermined. There are 14 residues in the CDR3. CDR1 is SGHTA, CDR2 FQGNSA, per germline. Trimming stripped 4 bases from V and 7 bases from J, with 16 bases between. The CDR3 reads CASSSVPEWGTQYF. CDR3 in DNA: TGTGCCAGCAGCTCCGTTCCCGAGTGGGGGACCCAGTACTTC.

This clonotype appeared a few times. The CDR3 here is CASSLGGVGNTEAFF. In nucleotides, the CDR3 is TGTGCCAGCAGCTTGGGGGGCGTAGGTAACACTGAAGCTTTCTTT. The chain uses TRBV7-2 and TRBJ1-1; tentative D call: TRBD1 (6 bases). Trimming left V 3 bases short and J 2 bases short, with 13 bases between. In germline, CDR1 is SGHTA, CDR2 FQGNSA. The CDR3 extends over 15 amino acids.

The chain uses TRBV28 and TRBJ1-5; D not resolved. CDR3 size: 15 residues. V dropped 3 bases and J dropped 1 base, with 10 bases sitting between them. The V gene's germline CDR1 is MDHEN and CDR2 SYDVKM. The CDR3 coding sequence is TGTGCCAGCAGTTTTGGGTACCTGAGCAATCAGCCCCAGCATTTT. This translates into CASSFGYLSNQPQHF.

The J gene is TRBJ1-1, the V gene TRBV6-5; 11 nucleotides match TRBD1. This CDR3 has 13 residues. The V and J ends lost 5 bases and 8 bases, in that order; junction bases with no gene match: 4. The V gene's germline CDR1 is MNHEY and CDR2 SVGAGI. The CDR3 bases are TGTGCCAGCAGTGACGGACAGGGGGCGGAAGCTTTCTTT. Its translation is CASSDGQGAEAFF.

The chain uses TRBV9 and TRBJ2-1; D possibly uses TRBD1 or TRBD2 (6 bases each). The V end was cut by 0 bases, the J end by 10 bases, with 20 bases between. The CDR3 loop spans 16 amino acids. Germline CDR1 reads SGDLS; CDR2 reads YYNGEE. The chain's CDR3 is CASSVGFGGGHGEQFF. The CDR3 DNA sequence: TGTGCCAGCAGCGTAGGTTTCGGGGGCGGCCACGGAGAGCAGTTCTTC.

The V call is TRBV7-2, the J call TRBJ1-2, with TRBD1 as a possible D gene (6 bases). The CDR3 sequence is 17 residues long. The V gene's germline CDR1 is SGHTA and CDR2 FQGNSA. Trimming cost V 4 bases and J 2 bases, with 20 bases left between them. The CDR3 loop is CASSSRGGFGENYGYTF. As DNA, the CDR3 is TGTGCCAGCAGCTCTCGAGGGGGATTTGGCGAAAACTATGGCTACACCTTC.